A single sample is the source of the 23 T cell receptor beta chains below, sequenced in a study of cytomegalovirus exposure and HLA in healthy donors. With 60 Vbeta and 13 Jbeta primers, the PCR was carried out. Libraries were prepared by immunoSEQ multiplex PCR; TCRdb keeps only in-frame clonotypes and omits some of them. The sample shows approximately 77,000 clones, 75% to 80% of them seen only once. The sequencing input was PBMCs. The receptors were sampled from a man in his forties or fifties in good health and CMV-seronegative.

This chain uses TRBV6-9 with TRBJ2-5; possible D gene TRBD2, 6 bases. V dropped 8 bases and J dropped 0 bases, with 16 bases sitting between them. This CDR3 has 15 amino acids. Germline loops: CDR1 MNHGY, CDR2 SVAAGI. This chain's CDR3 is CASPRAGGNQETQYF. DNA for the CDR3: TGTGCCAGCCCCCGGGCCGGAGGGAACCAAGAGACCCAGTACTTC.

V is TRBV7-3 and J is TRBJ2-5, with TRBD2 matching over 8 bases. Germline-derived CDR1 and CDR2 are SGHTA and FQGTGA. V gave up 1 base and J gave up 5 bases; unmatched junction bases: 6. The CDR3 has 15 residues. CDR3 protein: CASSLIGRGGETQYF. CDR3 DNA: TGTGCCAGCAGCTTAATCGGGAGGGGCGGTGAGACCCAGTACTTC.

This sequence joins TRBV5-4 and TRBJ2-5; D possibly corresponds to TRBD2 (5 bases). The CDR3 sequence is 16 residues long. The V gene's germline CDR1 is SGHNT and CDR2 YYREEE (reference sequence). V was shortened by 4 bases and J by 2 bases, with 18 bases between the two germline ends. CDR3 amino acids: CASSLPGSPVQETQYF. In DNA form, the CDR3 reads TGTGCCAGCAGCCTACCGGGGTCCCCGGTTCAAGAGACCCAGTACTTC.

This chain joins TRBV2 and TRBJ2-2, with 9 bases identical to TRBD2. CDR1 is SNHLY and CDR2 is FYNNEI in the germline V gene. V lost 6 bases to trimming and J lost 5 bases; unmatched junction nucleotides: 13. This CDR3 is 17 amino acids long. CDR3: CASSNLRAGGRTGELFF. The DNA of the CDR3 is TGTGCCAGCAGCAATCTTCGGGCGGGAGGGCGAACCGGGGAGCTGTTTTTT.

The gene calls are TRBV30 and TRBJ2-5, with TRBD1 matching over 7 bases. The end of the DNA aligns better with TRBJ2-7, so the J call may be wrong. Germline loops: CDR1 GTSNPN, CDR2 SVGIG (reference sequence). The CDR3 is 13 residues long. The CDR3 here is CAWSQGQSYEQYF. The CDR3 DNA follows: TGTGCCTGGAGTCAGGGACAGTCCTACGAGCAGTACTTC.

V usage is TRBV29-1 and J usage is TRBJ2-1; TRBD2 aligns across 7 bases. The length of the CDR3 is 15 residues. The J segment lost 0 bases and the V segment lost 7 bases, leaving 9 bases of the junction unmatched. Germline V CDR1 and CDR2: SQVTM, ANQGSEA. The CDR3 bases are TGCAGCGCCCCAGTGGGCGGGGGCTCCTACAATGAGCAGTTCTTC. This translates into CSAPVGGGSYNEQFF.

This sequence joins TRBV30 and TRBJ1-1; D may be TRBD1 (5 bases). This CDR3 spans 15 amino acids. V lost 3 bases and J 4 bases, leaving 18 bases between the germline ends. CDR1 is GTSNPN and CDR2 is SVGIG in the germline V gene (reference sequence). The CDR3, as DNA: TGTGCCTGGAGCCTCAACGGGGGTATGGCCACTGAAGCTTTCTTT. It codes for CAWSLNGGMATEAFF.

As DNA, the CDR3 is TGCGCCAGCAGCTTGGCCCTCTCGACTAGCGGACACTACGAGCAGTACTTC. As protein: CASSLALSTSGHYEQYF. This sequence joins TRBV5-1 and TRBJ2-5, with 9 positions matching TRBD2. The J call may be in error: the DNA end matches TRBJ2-7 better. Germline CDR1 is SGHRS and CDR2 is YFSETQ. There are 17 residues in the CDR3.

The gene calls are TRBV6-1 and TRBJ1-1; D is uncertain. Trimming stripped 1 base from V and 1 base from J, with 4 bases between. Germline V gene sequence: CDR1 MNHNS, CDR2 SASEGT. This CDR3 has 13 amino acids. The CDR3 loop is CASSEVKNTEAFF. CDR3 DNA: TGTGCCAGCAGTGAAGTTAAGAACACTGAAGCTTTCTTT.

This rearrangement joins TRBV5-1 to TRBJ1-4, with 9 bases fitting TRBD1. Per germline, CDR1 SGHRS and CDR2 YFSETQ. Trimming removed 5 bases from V and 8 bases from J; junction bases left unmatched: 7. This CDR3 has 14 residues. This chain's CDR3 is CASRSTGGYEKLFF. CDR3 DNA sequence: TGCGCCAGCAGATCGACAGGGGGATACGAAAAACTGTTTTTT.

The chain combines TRBV5-1 with TRBJ1-5; 7 positions match TRBD1. V trimming: 4 bases; J trimming: 2 bases; junction bases outside the gene matches: 9. CDR1 SGHRS and CDR2 YFSETQ come from the germline V gene. The CDR3 runs to 16 residues. CDR3 residues: CASSPGTAMGNQPQHF. CDR3 nucleotides: TGCGCCAGCAGCCCCGGGACAGCCATGGGCAATCAGCCCCAGCATTTT.

This sequence joins TRBV7-2 and TRBJ2-2, with 8 nucleotides matching TRBD2. The CDR3 length is 15 residues. CDR1 is SGHTA, CDR2 FQGNSA, per germline. V was clipped by 1 base and J by 7 bases; unmatched bases: 5. This chain's CDR3 is CASSLVIAGSGELFF. CDR3 DNA sequence: TGTGCCAGCAGCTTAGTTATAGCGGGAAGCGGGGAGCTGTTTTTT.

A single count supports this clone. The rearrangement uses TRBV4-3 and TRBJ2-2; D uncertain. V shed 0 bases and J shed 8 bases, with 10 bases lying between them. The germline CDR1 and CDR2 sequences are LGHNA and YSLEER. This CDR3 is built from 14 residues. The CDR3 sequence: CASSQEWLAGELFF. In DNA, the CDR3 is TGCGCCAGCAGCCAAGAGTGGTTAGCTGGGGAGCTGTTTTTT.

This sequence joins TRBV4-3 and TRBJ1-2; a possible D gene is TRBD1 (5 bases). The CDR3 consists of 15 residues. Germline V CDR1 and CDR2: LGHNA, YSLEER. Trimming cost V 0 bases and J 5 bases, with 13 bases left between them. CDR3 DNA sequence: TGCGCCAGCAGCCAAGAACCAGGGAACGCGTATGGCTACACCTTC. Protein: CASSQEPGNAYGYTF.

The chain couples TRBV29-1 to TRBJ2-3; 12 bases map to TRBD2. The CDR3 totals 16 residues. The V gene's germline CDR1 is SQVTM and CDR2 ANQGSEA. The J segment lost 1 base and the V segment lost 4 bases, leaving 6 bases of the junction unmatched. In DNA form, the CDR3 reads TGCAGCGTTGGGGGAGGACTAGCGGGGCGCACAGATACGCAGTATTTT. Residues: CSVGGGLAGRTDTQYF.

V usage is TRBV11-2 and J usage is TRBJ2-2, with D possibly being TRBD1 (5 bases). V dropped 3 bases and J dropped 0 bases, with 17 bases sitting between them. Germline V lookup: CDR1 SGHAT, CDR2 FQNNGV. CDR3 length equals 18 residues. CDR3 amino acids: CASSFGFVTAANTGELFF. The CDR3 DNA follows: TGTGCCAGCAGCTTTGGGTTCGTGACAGCCGCGAACACCGGGGAGCTGTTTTTT. Combining the CDR3 with reference TRBV11-2 and TRBJ2-2 gives the whole variable domain EAGVAQSPRYKIIEKRQSVAFWCNPISGHATLYWYQQILGQGPKLLIQFQNNGVVDDSQLPKDRFSAERLKGVDSTLKIQPAKLEDSAVYLCASSFGFVTAANTGELFFGEGSRLTVL.

This rearrangement joins TRBV29-1 to TRBJ2-1; possible D gene TRBD2, 5 bases. Per germline, CDR1 SQVTM and CDR2 ANQGSEA. CDR3 length: 11 amino acids. Trimming removed 3 bases at V and 6 bases at J, with 6 bases between. The CDR3 here is CSVDSGNEQFF. In DNA form, the CDR3 reads TGCAGCGTTGACAGCGGCAATGAGCAGTTCTTC.

The V and J genes are TRBV4-3 and TRBJ1-2, with D maybe TRBD1 (5 bases). Deletions cut 4 bases from V and 4 bases from J, with 10 bases between. The CDR3 is 13 amino acids. Germline loops: CDR1 LGHNA, CDR2 YSLEER. In nucleotides, the CDR3 is TGCGCCAGCAGCCTCAGGGCAGGCTATGGCTACACCTTC. As protein: CASSLRAGYGYTF.

This clone was counted between two and nine times. The chain is built from TRBV5-6 and TRBJ1-5, with 7 bases matching TRBD1. The CDR3 extends over 16 amino acids. CDR1 and CDR2 from the germline V gene are SGHDT and YYEEEE. Trimming removed 3 bases from V and 4 bases from J; junction bases left unmatched: 10. CDR3 coding DNA: TGTGCCAGCAGCTCCTACAGGGGTCGTGGGAATCAGCCCCAGCATTTT. The encoded protein is CASSSYRGRGNQPQHF.

The table lists this clone with a few counts. This sequence joins TRBV9 and TRBJ2-3; 14 nucleotides line up with TRBD2. The CDR3 totals 18 residues. Germline-derived CDR1 and CDR2 are SGDLS and YYNGEE. V lost 0 bases and J lost 2; bases outside the gene matches: 5. The chain's CDR3 is CASSVEGLAGGTTDTQYF. CDR3 bases: TGTGCCAGCAGCGTAGAAGGACTAGCGGGGGGAACCACAGATACGCAGTATTTT.

The V and J genes are TRBV7-8 and TRBJ2-1; 8 bases are a match to TRBD1. Germline lookup yields CDR1 SGHVS and CDR2 FQNEAQ. The junction had 14 bases not matched to a gene; V was cut back by 5 bases and J by 8 bases. The CDR3 loop spans 16 amino acids. The CDR3 protein is CASSPYATGAGDEQFF. The CDR3 DNA reads as TGTGCCAGCAGCCCTTATGCGACAGGGGCCGGGGATGAGCAGTTCTTC. Full variable domain (remainder filled in from reference TRBV7-8 and TRBJ2-1): GAGVSQSPRYKVAKRGQDVALRCDPISGHVSLFWYQQALGQGPEFLTYFQNEAQLDKSGLPSDRFFAERPEGSVSTLKIQRTQQEDSAVYLCASSPYATGAGDEQFFGPGTRLTVL.

The V call is TRBV10-3, the J call TRBJ2-3; 14 nucleotides match TRBD2. CDR1 is ENHRY and CDR2 is SYGVKD in the germline V gene. J was trimmed by 6 bases and V by 6 bases; bases with no gene match: 5. The length of the CDR3 is 15 residues. CDR3 loop: CAISSGLAGDDTQYF. The CDR3 DNA sequence: TGTGCCATCAGCTCGGGACTAGCGGGAGATGATACGCAGTATTTT.

The chain couples TRBV19 to TRBJ1-2; D possibly corresponds to TRBD1 (5 bases). Germline assignment: CDR1 LNHDA and CDR2 SQIVND (reference sequence). The CDR3 is 15 amino acids. V was pared by 2 bases and J by 2 bases, with 12 bases between. The CDR3: CASSIKHGANYGYTF. CDR3 nucleotide sequence: TGTGCCAGTAGTATAAAACATGGGGCGAACTATGGCTACACCTTC.